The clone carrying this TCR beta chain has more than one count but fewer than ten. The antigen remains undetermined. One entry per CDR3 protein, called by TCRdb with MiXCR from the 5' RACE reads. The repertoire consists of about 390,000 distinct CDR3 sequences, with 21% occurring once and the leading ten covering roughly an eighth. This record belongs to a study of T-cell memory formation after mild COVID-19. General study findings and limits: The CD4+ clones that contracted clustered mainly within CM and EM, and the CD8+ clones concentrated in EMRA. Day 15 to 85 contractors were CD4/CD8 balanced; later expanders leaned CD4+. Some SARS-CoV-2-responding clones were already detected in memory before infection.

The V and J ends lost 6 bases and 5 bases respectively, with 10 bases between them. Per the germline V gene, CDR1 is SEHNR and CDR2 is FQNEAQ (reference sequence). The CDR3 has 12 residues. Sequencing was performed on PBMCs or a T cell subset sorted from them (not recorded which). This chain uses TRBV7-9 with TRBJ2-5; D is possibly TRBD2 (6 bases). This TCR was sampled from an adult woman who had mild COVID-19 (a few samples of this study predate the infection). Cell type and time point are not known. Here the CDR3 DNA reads TGTGCCAGCAGGCTAGCGACTGAGACCCAGTACTTC. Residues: CASRLATETQYF.